The entry below gives a single T cell receptor (beta chain) sequence along with its context. Antigen specificity is unknown. This entry belongs to a study of identical twins. General study findings and limits: Cord blood beta clonotypes that were abundant carried fewer insertions, and memory repertoires showed no such trend.

One entry per CDR3 protein results from TCRdb running MiXCR on the 5' RACE reads. The table includes around 500,000 distinct CDR3 sequences, 12% to 15% detected once. From germline, CDR1 is GTSNPN and CDR2 SVGIG (reference sequence). This CDR3 region has 10 residues. V lost 5 bases, J lost 8 bases, and 8 bases lay in between. The same sample was also studied in work on yellow fever vaccine responses in identical twins. That source adds: As reported, the vaccine T cell response of twins seemed partly convergent and partly personalized.

This receptor was identified in a woman between 18 and 30 years old in good health. V and J are TRBV30 and TRBJ2-3, with D unclear. Sequenced sample: CD4+ T cells sorted from blood. As DNA, the CDR3 is TGTGCCTGGGGCTATGGTACGCAGTATTTT. Amino acid sequence: CAWGYGTQYF.